This is a list of T cell receptor beta chains from one sample in a study of OX40 agonist ivuxolimab in advanced cancers. TCRdb keeps only in-frame clones here, not all; method: immunoSEQ multiplex PCR. The sample consists of 28,000 or so clones, 85% of them appearing once. The sample consisted of CD4+ or CD8+ T cells sorted from blood, taken in a trial of the OX40 agonist ivuxolimab. The receptors derive from an adult with an advanced solid tumor such as melanoma, head and neck, liver or kidney cancer. Both conserved end residues are part of each CDR3. A D gene is named only where the DNA matches it firmly. Only some rows state a clone size, as once, few, many or a class for expanded clones.

d_gene: NA; abundance: NA; len: 15; j_gene: TRBJ2-1; v_gene: TRBV19; CDR3nt: TGTGCCAGTAGACTCGGGTCTTGGGGGTACAATGAGCAGTTCTTC; CDR3aa: CASRLGSWGYNEQFF
d_gene: NA; abundance: NA; len: 17; j_gene: TRBJ1-2; v_gene: TRBV11-2; CDR3nt: TGTGCCAGCAGCCCCTTACTTGGACAAGGCCTAAACTATGGCTACACCTTC; CDR3aa: CASSPLLGQGLNYGYTF
d_gene: NA; abundance: NA; len: 15; j_gene: TRBJ2-7; v_gene: TRBV5-4; CDR3nt: TGTGCCAGCAGCTTGGGGGACGTCACCTCGGCGGAGCAGTACTTC; CDR3aa: CASSLGDVTSAEQYF
d_gene: TRBD2; abundance: NA; len: 15; j_gene: TRBJ2-1; v_gene: TRBV2; CDR3nt: TGTGCCAGCAGTGAAGCGACTAGCGGGATATATGAGCAGTTCTTC; CDR3aa: CASSEATSGIYEQFF
d_gene: NA; abundance: NA; len: 13; j_gene: TRBJ1-1; v_gene: TRBV6-1; CDR3nt: TGTGCCAGCAGCGGGACGGCGAACACTGAAGCTTTCTTT; CDR3aa: CASSGTANTEAFF
d_gene: TRBD1; abundance: once; len: 15; j_gene: TRBJ1-4; v_gene: TRBV14; CDR3nt: TGTGCCAGCAGCCAAAAGACAGGGCGTAATGAAAAACTGTTTTTT; CDR3aa: CASSQKTGRNEKLFF
d_gene: NA; abundance: medium-sized; len: 14; j_gene: TRBJ2-1; v_gene: TRBV6-1; CDR3nt: TGTGCCAGCGTTGCTCCTACAGGGTACAATGAGCAGTTCTTC; CDR3aa: CASVAPTGYNEQFF
d_gene: NA; abundance: NA; len: 13; j_gene: TRBJ1-3; v_gene: TRBV30; CDR3nt: TGTGCCTGGAGTGGGACCCGTGGAAACACCATATATTTT; CDR3aa: CAWSGTRGNTIYF
d_gene: NA; abundance: NA; len: 14; j_gene: TRBJ2-7; v_gene: TRBV6-1; CDR3nt: TGTGCCAGCAGTGACTGGGGCGCCTCCTACGAGCAGTACTTC; CDR3aa: CASSDWGASYEQYF
d_gene: TRBD1; abundance: NA; len: 16; j_gene: TRBJ1-2; v_gene: TRBV27; CDR3nt: TGTGCCAGCAGGCGATTTAGCGGACAGGTTAACTATGGCTACACCTTC; CDR3aa: CASRRFSGQVNYGYTF
d_gene: NA; abundance: few; len: 16; j_gene: TRBJ1-5; v_gene: TRBV27; CDR3nt: TGTGCCAGCAGCCTTTCAGCACAGGGTGGGAATCAGCCCCAGCATTTT; CDR3aa: CASSLSAQGGNQPQHF
d_gene: NA; abundance: NA; len: 14; j_gene: TRBJ1-2; v_gene: TRBV7-9; CDR3nt: TGTGCCAGCAGCTTTATAGGGGCATACTATGGCTACACCTTC; CDR3aa: CASSFIGAYYGYTF
d_gene: TRBD2; abundance: NA; len: 15; j_gene: TRBJ2-5; v_gene: TRBV13; CDR3nt: TGTGCCAGCCGCCCTCGCGGGGGGGCCTCCAGGATCCAGTACTTC; CDR3aa: CASRPRGGASRIQYF
d_gene: NA; abundance: NA; len: 14; j_gene: TRBJ2-7; v_gene: TRBV4-2; CDR3nt: TGTGCCAGCAGCCAAGACTGGCCTCCGTACGAGCAGTACTTC; CDR3aa: CASSQDWPPYEQYF
d_gene: NA; abundance: NA; len: 12; j_gene: TRBJ1-2; v_gene: TRBV27; CDR3nt: TGTGCCAGCAGTCCTTCGGGGTGGGTCTACACCTTC; CDR3aa: CASSPSGWVYTF
d_gene: NA; abundance: NA; len: 19; j_gene: TRBJ1-4; v_gene: TRBV7-6; CDR3nt: TGTGCCAGCAGCTCCTGGGGGCTCGCGGGGTCCGACGAAGTGGAAAAACTGTTTTTT; CDR3aa: CASSSWGLAGSDEVEKLFF
d_gene: TRBD1; abundance: NA; len: 16; j_gene: TRBJ1-4; v_gene: TRBV7-6; CDR3nt: TGTGCCAGCAGCTTAGGGCCGGGACAGCGTAATGAAAAACTGTTTTTT; CDR3aa: CASSLGPGQRNEKLFF
d_gene: NA; abundance: NA; len: 14; j_gene: TRBJ2-2; v_gene: TRBV6-5; CDR3nt: TGTGCCAGCAGTTACGGAGGTAACACCGGGGAGCTGTTTTTT; CDR3aa: CASSYGGNTGELFF
d_gene: TRBD1; abundance: NA; len: 13; j_gene: TRBJ2-7; v_gene: TRBV13; CDR3nt: TGTGCCAGCAGCTCGGGACAGGCGGCCGAGCAGTACTTC; CDR3aa: CASSSGQAAEQYF
d_gene: NA; abundance: medium-sized; len: 18; j_gene: TRBJ1-2; v_gene: TRBV28; CDR3nt: TGTGCCAGCAGTTCACCACCATTCAGCGACAGTCCCTACTATGGCTACACCTTC; CDR3aa: CASSSPPFSDSPYYGYTF
d_gene: NA; abundance: NA; len: 14; j_gene: TRBJ2-7; v_gene: TRBV9; CDR3nt: TGTGCCAGCAGCCCTGGCCAACTTTTCTACGAGCAGTACTTC; CDR3aa: CASSPGQLFYEQYF
d_gene: NA; abundance: NA; len: 14; j_gene: TRBJ2-2; v_gene: TRBV28; CDR3nt: TGTGCCAGCAGACAGTGGCGGAACACCGGGGAGCTGTTTTTT; CDR3aa: CASRQWRNTGELFF
d_gene: TRBD1; abundance: NA; len: 14; j_gene: TRBJ2-7; v_gene: TRBV4-1; CDR3nt: TGCGCCAGCAGCCAAGGGGGACAGGGCTACGAGCAGTACTTC; CDR3aa: CASSQGGQGYEQYF
d_gene: NA; abundance: NA; len: 13; j_gene: TRBJ2-7; v_gene: TRBV4-2; CDR3nt: TGTGCCAGCAGCCAGGACCGAGCCTACGAGCAGTACTTC; CDR3aa: CASSQDRAYEQYF
d_gene: TRBD2; abundance: NA; len: 16; j_gene: TRBJ2-7; v_gene: TRBV11-1; CDR3nt: TGTGCCAGCAGCTTAGCGACTAGCGGGGAGTTTTACGAGCAGTACTTC; CDR3aa: CASSLATSGEFYEQYF
d_gene: NA; abundance: once; len: 15; j_gene: TRBJ1-6; v_gene: TRBV7-8; CDR3nt: TGTGCCAGCAGCCCCGCCCTAGGACAAGCCGAGCCCCTCCACTTT; CDR3aa: CASSPALGQAEPLHF
d_gene: TRBD1; abundance: once; len: 17; j_gene: TRBJ1-5; v_gene: TRBV7-8; CDR3nt: TGTGCCAGCAGCTTGAACGACAGGGGCTTAAGTCGGCAGCCCCAGCATTTT; CDR3aa: CASSLNDRGLSRQPQHF
d_gene: TRBD2; abundance: NA; len: 15; j_gene: TRBJ2-1; v_gene: TRBV9; CDR3nt: TGTGCCAGCAGCTTCTCGACTAGCTGGGCGGCTGAGCAGTTCTTC; CDR3aa: CASSFSTSWAAEQFF
d_gene: NA; abundance: few; len: 16; j_gene: TRBJ2-6; v_gene: TRBV19; CDR3nt: TGTGCCAGTAGTATAGAGGGGGGATCTGGGGCCAACGTCCTGACTTTC; CDR3aa: CASSIEGGSGANVLTF
d_gene: NA; abundance: NA; len: 13; j_gene: TRBJ1-2; v_gene: TRBV9; CDR3nt: TGTGCCAGCAGCCGCGGGACGCTCTATGGCTACACCTTC; CDR3aa: CASSRGTLYGYTF
d_gene: NA; abundance: NA; len: 12; j_gene: TRBJ2-7; v_gene: TRBV21-1; CDR3nt: TGTGCCAGGGGGGACCGAACCTACGAGCAGTACTTC; CDR3aa: CARGDRTYEQYF
d_gene: TRBD1; abundance: NA; len: 12; j_gene: TRBJ2-5; v_gene: TRBV11-2; CDR3nt: TGTGCCAGCAACAGGGGCTGGGAGACCCAGTACTTC; CDR3aa: CASNRGWETQYF
d_gene: NA; abundance: NA; len: 12; j_gene: TRBJ2-1; v_gene: TRBV19; CDR3nt: TGTGCCAGTCGCGGTTTATACAATGAGCAGTTCTTC; CDR3aa: CASRGLYNEQFF
d_gene: TRBD2; abundance: NA; len: 19; j_gene: TRBJ2-1; v_gene: TRBV14; CDR3nt: TGTGCCAGCAGCCCCTTCTCCAGCGGGGGCCATAGGCCCCACAATGAGCAGTTCTTC; CDR3aa: CASSPFSSGGHRPHNEQFF
d_gene: NA; abundance: NA; len: 14; j_gene: TRBJ2-7; v_gene: TRBV11-2; CDR3nt: TGTGCCAGCAGCAGCCAGGGGGGTGTCTACGAGCAGTACTTC; CDR3aa: CASSSQGGVYEQYF
d_gene: TRBD1; abundance: NA; len: 16; j_gene: TRBJ1-1; v_gene: TRBV5-1; CDR3nt: TGCGCCAGCAGCCAGTTGGGGACAGGGGCGAACACTGAAGCTTTCTTT; CDR3aa: CASSQLGTGANTEAFF
d_gene: NA; abundance: NA; len: 12; j_gene: TRBJ2-1; v_gene: TRBV6-5; CDR3nt: TGTGCCAGCAGTTCCAGGAACAATGAGCAGTTCTTC; CDR3aa: CASSSRNNEQFF
d_gene: TRBD2; abundance: NA; len: 14; j_gene: TRBJ2-7; v_gene: TRBV5-4; CDR3nt: TGTGCCAGCAGCTCGGGACTATCACCTGAGGAGCAGTACTTC; CDR3aa: CASSSGLSPEEQYF
d_gene: NA; abundance: NA; len: 11; j_gene: TRBJ1-4; v_gene: TRBV2; CDR3nt: TGTGCCAGCAGTTTTAATGAAAAACTGTTTTTT; CDR3aa: CASSFNEKLFF
d_gene: NA; abundance: NA; len: 17; j_gene: TRBJ1-2; v_gene: TRBV4-2; CDR3nt: TGTGCCAGCAGCCAAGATGAGACCCGGGGGGTAAACTATGGCTACACCTTC; CDR3aa: CASSQDETRGVNYGYTF
d_gene: TRBD1; abundance: NA; len: 12; j_gene: TRBJ2-7; v_gene: TRBV10-1; CDR3nt: TGCGCCAGCAGTGAGTCGACAGGGGAGCAGTACTTC; CDR3aa: CASSESTGEQYF